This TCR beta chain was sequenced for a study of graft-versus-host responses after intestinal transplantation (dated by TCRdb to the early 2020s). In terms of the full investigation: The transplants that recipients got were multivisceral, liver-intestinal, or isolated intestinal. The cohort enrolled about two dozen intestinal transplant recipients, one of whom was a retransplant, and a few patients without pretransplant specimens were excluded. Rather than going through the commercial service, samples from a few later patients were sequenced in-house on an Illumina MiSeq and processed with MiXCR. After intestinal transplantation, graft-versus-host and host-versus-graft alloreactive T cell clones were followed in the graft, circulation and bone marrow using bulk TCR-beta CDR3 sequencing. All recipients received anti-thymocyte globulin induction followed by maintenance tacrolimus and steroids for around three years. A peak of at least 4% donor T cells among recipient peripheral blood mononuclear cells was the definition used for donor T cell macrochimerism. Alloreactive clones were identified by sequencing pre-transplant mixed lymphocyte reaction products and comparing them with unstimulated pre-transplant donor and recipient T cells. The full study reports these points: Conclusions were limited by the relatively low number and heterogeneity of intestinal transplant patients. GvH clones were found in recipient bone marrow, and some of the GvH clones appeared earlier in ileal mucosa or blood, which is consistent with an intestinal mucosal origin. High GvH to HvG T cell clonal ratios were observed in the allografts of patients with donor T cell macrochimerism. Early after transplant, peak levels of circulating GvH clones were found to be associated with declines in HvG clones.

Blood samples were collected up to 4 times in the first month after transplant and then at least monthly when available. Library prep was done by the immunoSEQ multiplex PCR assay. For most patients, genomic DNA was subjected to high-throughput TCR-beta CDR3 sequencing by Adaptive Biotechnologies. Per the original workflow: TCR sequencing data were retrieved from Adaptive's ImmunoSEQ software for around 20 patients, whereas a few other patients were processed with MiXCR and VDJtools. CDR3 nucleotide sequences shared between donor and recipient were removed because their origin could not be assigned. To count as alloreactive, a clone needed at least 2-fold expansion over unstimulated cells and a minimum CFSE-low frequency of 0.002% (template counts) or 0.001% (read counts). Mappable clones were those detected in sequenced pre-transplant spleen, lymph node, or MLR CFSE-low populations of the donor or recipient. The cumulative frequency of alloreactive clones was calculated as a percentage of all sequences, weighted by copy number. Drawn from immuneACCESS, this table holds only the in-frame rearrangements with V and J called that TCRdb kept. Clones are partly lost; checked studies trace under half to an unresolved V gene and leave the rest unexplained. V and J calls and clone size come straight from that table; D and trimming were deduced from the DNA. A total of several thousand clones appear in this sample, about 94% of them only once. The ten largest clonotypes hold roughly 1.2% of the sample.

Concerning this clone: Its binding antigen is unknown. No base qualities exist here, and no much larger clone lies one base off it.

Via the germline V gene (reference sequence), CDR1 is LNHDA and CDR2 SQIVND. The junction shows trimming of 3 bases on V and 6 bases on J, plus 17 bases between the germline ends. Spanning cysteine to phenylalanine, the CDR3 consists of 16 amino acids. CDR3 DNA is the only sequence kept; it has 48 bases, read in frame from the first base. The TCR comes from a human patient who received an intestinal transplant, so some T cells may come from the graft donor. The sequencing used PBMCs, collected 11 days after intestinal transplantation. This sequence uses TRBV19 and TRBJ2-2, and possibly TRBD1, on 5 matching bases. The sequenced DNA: TGTGCCAGTAGTATTGATATTGGGTGGGGCGCCGGGGAGCTGTTTTTT. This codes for CASSIDIGWGAGELFF.